This entry lists 20 T cell receptor beta chains sequenced from one sample in a study of T-cell reconstitution after alpha-beta-depleted transplantation in children. TCRbeta library preparation incorporated unique molecular identifiers. TCRdb called the PCR reads again in MiXCR, with one record for every CDR3 protein. The data hold a few hundred thousand distinct CDR3 sequences, with under 15% observed a single time. The sample consisted of PBMCs from the stem cell graft donor, taken from the stem cell graft. All receptors derive from a human donor who donated a stem cell graft to a child with combined immunodeficiency.

This clonotype has a handful of counts. The J gene is TRBJ2-7, the V gene TRBV6-2 or TRBV6-3; TRBD2 agrees at 11 bases. CDR1 and CDR2 from the germline V gene are MNHEY and SVGEGT. J was trimmed by 2 bases and V by 6 bases; bases with no gene match: 12. CDR3 length: 17 amino acids. The CDR3 sequence is CASSPLTSGIRPYEQYF. CDR3 nucleotide sequence: TGTGCCAGCAGCCCGCTGACTAGCGGGATCAGACCCTACGAGCAGTACTTC.

This clonotype has just a few counts. The rearrangement uses TRBV6-6 and TRBJ1-3; no clear D. V shed 2 bases and J shed 2 bases, with 1 base lying between them. CDR3 length equals 12 residues. CDR1 and CDR2 (germline): MNHNY, SVGAGI (reference sequence). The CDR3 sequence is CASSYTGNTIYF. The CDR3 DNA sequence: TGTGCCAGCAGTTACACTGGAAACACCATATATTTT.

There are many counts of this clonotype. The chain employs TRBV6-5 and TRBJ1-5; D not certain. The germline CDR1 and CDR2 sequences are MNHEY and SVGAGI. V lost 4 bases and J lost 0, with 4 bases in between. This CDR3 region has 13 residues. The CDR3 reads CASSSNSNQPQHF. For the CDR3, the DNA is TGTGCCAGCAGTTCGAATAGCAATCAGCCCCAGCATTTT.

This clonotype was found a few times. The chain couples TRBV11-2 to TRBJ2-6, with a tentative D call TRBD1 (5 bases). The germline V gene encodes CDR1 SGHAT and CDR2 FQNNGV. The V gene lost 3 bases and the J gene lost 0 bases, with 15 bases spanning the gap. The CDR3 has 18 amino acids. CDR3 sequence: CASSFERQTHSGANVLTF. DNA of the CDR3: TGTGCCAGCAGCTTCGAACGACAGACACACTCTGGGGCCAACGTCCTGACTTTC. The whole variable domain, remainder taken from reference TRBV11-2 and TRBJ2-6, is EAGVAQSPRYKIIEKRQSVAFWCNPISGHATLYWYQQILGQGPKLLIQFQNNGVVDDSQLPKDRFSAERLKGVDSTLKIQPAKLEDSAVYLCASSFERQTHSGANVLTFGAGSRLTVL.

The sample holds many counts of this clonotype. The genes are TRBV12-3 or TRBV12-4 and TRBJ2-1; 9 bases agree with TRBD2. Unmatched junction bases numbered 6, after V lost 5 bases and J lost 4 bases. This CDR3 has 15 residues. CDR3 in amino acids: CASSPVAGEYNEQFF. The DNA of the CDR3 is TGTGCCAGCAGTCCCGTAGCGGGAGAGTACAATGAGCAGTTCTTC.

In this sample, this clonotype turned up many times. The CDR3: CASSLEGGYNEQFF. CDR3 coding DNA: TGTGCCAGCAGCTTAGAGGGGGGCTACAATGAGCAGTTCTTC. The rearrangement uses TRBV7-2 and TRBJ2-1; D is possibly TRBD1 or TRBD2 (6 bases each). The CDR3 length is 14 residues. Germline lookup yields CDR1 SGHTA and CDR2 FQGNSA. V gave up 1 base and J gave up 3 bases, with 7 bases separating them.

This clonotype has a single count. The chain combines TRBV4-3 with TRBJ1-1; TRBD1 aligns across 10 bases. Germline values: CDR1 LGHNA, CDR2 YSLEER. Trimming took 0 bases from V and 11 from J; bases not matched to a gene: 9. CDR3 length equals 15 residues. CDR3 amino acids: CASSQDPADRGPAFF. The CDR3 bases are TGCGCCAGCAGCCAAGATCCCGCTGACAGGGGGCCGGCTTTCTTT.

The J gene is TRBJ1-2, the V gene TRBV20-1; no clear D. Germline V CDR1 and CDR2: DFQATT, SNEGSKA (reference sequence). Trimming cost V 4 bases and J 5 bases, with 14 bases left between them. The CDR3 is made up of 13 amino acids. In DNA, the CDR3 is TGCAGTGCTATTGAAAGCAGCCAATATGGCTACACCTTC. This encodes CSAIESSQYGYTF.

In its sample, this clonotype was seen many times. V and J are TRBV7-9 and TRBJ1-2; 7 positions match TRBD1. The V gene's germline CDR1 is SEHNR and CDR2 FQNEAQ (reference sequence). The CDR3 loop spans 13 amino acids. J lost 5 bases, V lost 3 bases, and 3 bases had no gene match. CDR3 nucleotide sequence: TGTGCCAGCAGCTTCGACAGGGCGTATGGCTACACCTTC. It yields the protein CASSFDRAYGYTF.

In its sample, this clonotype was seen a few times. This chain joins TRBV2 and TRBJ1-2, with D hard to call. The CDR3 loop spans 12 amino acids. V was pared by 10 bases and J by 1 base, with 10 bases between. Germline V gene data show CDR1 as SNHLY and CDR2 as FYNNEI. Written as DNA, the CDR3 is TGTGCCAAGGTCACCCTTAACTATGGCTACACCTTC. Its translation: CAKVTLNYGYTF.

This clonotype was detected many times. The genes are TRBV5-1 and TRBJ2-1, with 7 bases fitting TRBD1. V trimming: 0 bases; J trimming: 7 bases; junction bases outside the gene matches: 10. CDR1 and CDR2 (germline): SGHRS, YFSETQ. This CDR3 contains 16 residues. The CDR3 reads CASSLAGAGGWNEQFF. In DNA, the CDR3 is TGCGCCAGCAGCTTGGCCGGGGCAGGGGGATGGAATGAGCAGTTCTTC.

For the CDR3, the DNA is TGCGCCAGCAGCTTGGCAGAGAGCACAGATACGCAGTATTTT. Protein product: CASSLAESTDTQYF. The J gene is TRBJ2-3, the V gene TRBV5-1, with D unclear. This CDR3 comprises 14 residues. Germline CDR1 and CDR2: SGHRS and YFSETQ. Between the trimmed V and J ends, which lost 0 bases and 0 bases, there was a span of 5 bases.

This clonotype has more than one count but fewer than ten. This chain joins TRBV12-3 or TRBV12-4 and TRBJ2-5, with D tentatively TRBD1 (5 bases). V gave up 6 bases and J gave up 5 bases, with 13 bases separating them. The CDR3 has 13 residues. The DNA for the CDR3 is TGTGCCAGCAGCATAGACAGAGAGGAGACCCAGTACTTC. Translation gives CASSIDREETQYF.

This clonotype was observed at least ten times. This chain links TRBV4-3 with TRBJ2-1; the D is unclear. There are 16 residues in the CDR3. Trimming took off 3 bases at V and 9 bases at J, with 21 bases between the two ends. The V gene's germline CDR1 is LGHNA and CDR2 YSLEER. The CDR3: CASSHNKLNPQPEQFF. The CDR3 DNA is TGCGCCAGCAGCCACAATAAACTCAATCCACAGCCTGAGCAGTTCTTC.

There are many counts of this clonotype. This sequence joins TRBV25-1 and TRBJ2-7; the D gene could be TRBD1 or TRBD2 (5 bases each). Germline V CDR1 and CDR2: MGHDK, SYGVNS. This CDR3 spans 13 amino acids. Deletions cut 1 base from V and 4 bases from J, with 8 bases between. The CDR3 spells CASSEWDGYEQYF. In DNA form, the CDR3 reads TGTGCCAGCAGTGAATGGGACGGTTACGAGCAGTACTTC.

This clonotype was picked up many times. V and J are TRBV12-3 or TRBV12-4 and TRBJ2-3, with TRBD2 matching 7 bases. J gave up 0 bases and V 6 bases, and 6 bases lay outside the gene matches. CDR3 size: 15 residues. CDR3 bases: TGTGCCAGCAGACCTAGCGGCTATAGCACAGATACGCAGTATTTT. Its translation: CASRPSGYSTDTQYF.

This sequence joins TRBV28 and TRBJ1-3; D is unclear. V lost 3 bases, J lost 3 bases, and 6 bases lay in between. CDR3 size: 13 residues. CDR1 and CDR2 (germline): MDHEN, SYDVKM. This chain's CDR3 is CASSFDLGNTIYF. The CDR3 coding sequence is TGTGCCAGCAGTTTCGATCTTGGAAACACCATATATTTT.

The rearrangement uses TRBV6-2 or TRBV6-3 and TRBJ2-2, with 7 bases identical to TRBD1. This CDR3 comprises 14 residues. Germline-derived CDR1 and CDR2 are MNHEY and SVGEGT. With 2 bases clipped from V and 5 bases from J, the junction kept 2 bases outside the gene matches. CDR3 nucleotides: TGTGCCAGCAGTTACCACAGGGGTACCGGGGAGCTGTTTTTT. This gives the protein CASSYHRGTGELFF.

This clonotype showed up just a few times. The chain's CDR3 is CASSSHVTGEDNQPQHF. The CDR3 DNA reads as TGTGCCAGCAGTTCCCACGTCACAGGGGAGGACAATCAGCCCCAGCATTTT. The rearrangement uses TRBV6-5 and TRBJ1-5; 7 positions agree with TRBD1. Germline CDR1 is MNHEY and CDR2 is SVGAGI. The CDR3 sequence is 17 residues long. J gave up 3 bases and V 4 bases, and 12 bases lay outside the gene matches.

This chain joins TRBV5-5 and TRBJ2-1, with D unresolved. The CDR3 totals 16 residues. Trimming removed 0 bases from V and 14 bases from J, with 24 bases in between. CDR1 is SGHKS, CDR2 YYEKEE, per germline (reference sequence). This CDR3 reads CASSLDYLGLTPLEFF. The CDR3, as DNA: TGTGCCAGCAGCTTGGATTACCTAGGTTTAACCCCATTGGAGTTCTTC.